These 17 T cell receptor beta chains originate from one sample sequenced in a study of cytomegalovirus exposure and HLA in healthy donors. PCR amplification relied on 60 Vbeta primers (plus 13 Jbeta primers). The protocol was immunoSEQ multiplex PCR, while the TCRdb copy is restricted to in-frame clones and leaves out a portion. This sample yields 150,000 to 200,000 clones, of which 80% to 90% are seen a single time; 2% to 2.5% belongs to the top ten. Sample: PBMCs. These receptors came from a man aged 18 to 30 in good health and CMV-seropositive.

This clone has only one observation. V and J are TRBV5-1 and TRBJ1-4; 9 bases align to TRBD1. Per germline, CDR1 SGHRS and CDR2 YFSETQ. V trimming: 0 bases; J trimming: 3 bases; junction bases outside the gene matches: 3. There are 16 residues in the CDR3. CDR3 in DNA: TGCGCCAGCAGCTTGGGGACAGGGGTGGCTAATGAAAAACTGTTTTTT. Translating it yields CASSLGTGVANEKLFF.

The J gene is TRBJ1-3, the V gene TRBV9, with 7 nucleotides matching TRBD1. The CDR3 consists of 15 residues. Germline CDR1 reads SGDLS; CDR2 reads YYNGEE. V lost 2 bases and J lost 4; bases outside the gene matches: 6. Here the CDR3 DNA reads TGTGCCAGCAGCGTTGACAGGGAGGCGGGAAACACCATATATTTT. Its translation: CASSVDREAGNTIYF. The whole variable domain, remainder taken from reference TRBV9 and TRBJ1-3, is DSGVTQTPKHLITATGQRVTLRCSPRSGDLSVYWYQQSLDQGLQFLIQYYNGEERAKGNILERFSAQQFPDLHSELNLSSLELGDSALYFCASSVDREAGNTIYFGEGSWLTVV.

This clone was recorded a few times. The V and J genes are TRBV2 and TRBJ1-5; D unresolved. Per the germline V gene, CDR1 is SNHLY and CDR2 is FYNNEI. The CDR3 is made up of 13 amino acids. Trimming removed 5 bases at V and 1 base at J, with 6 bases between. The CDR3 nucleotides read TGTGCCAGCAGTACGAGGAGCAATCAGCCCCAGCATTTT. Its protein is CASSTRSNQPQHF. Full variable domain (remainder filled in from reference TRBV2 and TRBJ1-5): EPEVTQTPSHQVTQMGQEVILRCVPISNHLYFYWYRQILGQKVEFLVSFYNNEISEKSEIFDDQFSVERPDGSNFTLKIRSTKLEDSAMYFCASSTRSNQPQHFGDGTRLSIL.

The chain is built from TRBV7-2 and TRBJ2-5; 7 bases align to TRBD2. The CDR3 length is 16 residues. Looked up from germline, CDR1 is SGHTA and CDR2 is FQGNSA. The junction had 13 bases not matched to a gene; V was cut back by 5 bases and J by 4 bases. CDR3 residues: CASSPRGSGVGETQYF. The CDR3 DNA is TGTGCCAGCAGCCCCCGGGGGAGCGGGGTGGGAGAGACCCAGTACTTC.

CDR3 residues: CASSLTGQADEQFF. The CDR3 DNA sequence: TGTGCCAGCAGCTTAACAGGTCAGGCCGATGAGCAGTTCTTC. This chain uses TRBV7-3 with TRBJ2-1; D ambiguous. V was pared by 0 bases and J by 8 bases, with 11 bases between. CDR1 and CDR2 from the germline V gene are SGHTA and FQGTGA. The CDR3 extends over 14 amino acids. The full variable domain, with the rest looked up from reference TRBV7-3 and TRBJ2-1, is GAGVSQTPSNKVTEKGKYVELRCDPISGHTALYWYRQSLGQGPEFLIYFQGTGAADDSGLPNDRFFAVRPEGSVSTLKIQRTERGDSAVYLCASSLTGQADEQFFGPGTRLTVL.

In DNA, the CDR3 is TGTGCCAGCAACCGAGCGGGGGGAAGATACGAGCAGTACTTC. Its protein product is CASNRAGGRYEQYF. The J gene is TRBJ2-7, the V gene TRBV14; TRBD2 matches 9 bases. The ends lost 7 bases at V and 4 bases at J; junction bases unmatched: 8. The germline V gene has CDR1 SGHDN and CDR2 FVKESK. This CDR3 region has 14 residues.

CDR3 in amino acids: CASSPSTGSNQPQHF. The CDR3 region has the DNA TGCGCCAGCAGCCCTTCAACGGGTAGCAATCAGCCCCAGCATTTT. The chain has TRBV4-3 and TRBJ1-5; the D is unclear. Trimming left V 4 bases short and J 0 bases short, with 10 bases between. Germline V lookup: CDR1 LGHNA, CDR2 YSLEER. The CDR3 totals 15 residues.

This chain uses TRBV5-1 with TRBJ2-7, with D maybe TRBD2 (6 bases). Trimming took 5 bases from V and 4 from J, leaving 16 bases between them. Germline V gene lookup returns CDR1 SGHRS and CDR2 YFSETQ. This CDR3 spans 14 amino acids. The CDR3 region is CASRREFRGYEQYF. The CDR3 DNA follows: TGCGCCAGCAGGAGAGAGTTCCGGGGGTACGAGCAGTACTTC.

The chain combines TRBV9 with TRBJ2-3; D unclear. Trimming took 0 bases from V and 6 from J, leaving 11 bases between them. The CDR3 contains 14 residues. Per the germline V gene, CDR1 is SGDLS and CDR2 is YYNGEE. CDR3 region: CASSVVSKPDTQYF. CDR3 sequence (DNA): TGTGCCAGCAGCGTAGTAAGCAAGCCGGATACGCAGTATTTT. The entire variable domain, with the rest obtained from reference TRBV9 and TRBJ2-3, is as follows: DSGVTQTPKHLITATGQRVTLRCSPRSGDLSVYWYQQSLDQGLQFLIQYYNGEERAKGNILERFSAQQFPDLHSELNLSSLELGDSALYFCASSVVSKPDTQYFGPGTRLTVL.

As regards this clone: This specimen includes other DNA sequences encoding the same CDR3. This rearrangement joins TRBV12-5 to TRBJ1-1, with a tentative D call TRBD1 (5 bases). This CDR3 has 13 amino acids. Looked up from germline, CDR1 is LGHNT and CDR2 is FRNRAP. With 6 bases removed from V and 2 bases from J, the gap between germline ends came to 10 bases. CDR3 sequence (DNA): TGTGCTAGTGGGCTAACAGGCAACACTGAAGCTTTCTTT. Translating it yields CASGLTGNTEAFF.

V gene TRBV7-2 combines with J gene TRBJ2-4; D not resolved. The V end lost 1 base, the J end lost 2 bases, and 9 bases lay between the germline ends. This CDR3 has 15 residues. Germline loops: CDR1 SGHTA, CDR2 FQGNSA. The CDR3 is CASSLEAVTKNIQYF. In DNA form, the CDR3 reads TGTGCCAGCAGCTTAGAGGCGGTTACCAAAAACATTCAGTACTTC.

The chain employs TRBV5-4 and TRBJ2-1; 8 positions agree with TRBD1. The CDR3 runs 16 residues. Looked up from germline, CDR1 is SGHNT and CDR2 is YYREEE (reference sequence). V was clipped by 0 bases and J by 7 bases; unmatched bases: 9. The CDR3 region has the DNA TGTGCCAGCAGCTTGGTTCGGACAGGGTGGGTGAATGAGCAGTTCTTC. Its protein is CASSLVRTGWVNEQFF.

The V gene is TRBV7-2, the J gene TRBJ2-2; TRBD2 might be the D (6 bases). The CDR3 totals 13 residues. Between the trimmed V and J ends, which lost 5 bases and 6 bases, there was a span of 10 bases. Germline loops: CDR1 SGHTA, CDR2 FQGNSA. The chain's CDR3 is CASSPREAGELFF. The CDR3 coding sequence is TGTGCCAGCAGCCCAAGGGAGGCCGGGGAGCTGTTTTTT. Full variable domain (remainder filled in from reference TRBV7-2 and TRBJ2-2): GAGVSQSPSNKVTEKGKDVELRCDPISGHTALYWYRQSLGQGLEFLIYFQGNSAPDKSGLPSDRFSAERTGGSVSTLTIQRTQQEDSAVYLCASSPREAGELFFGEGSRLTVL.

This rearrangement joins TRBV7-3 to TRBJ2-3, with TRBD1 identical over 7 bases. CDR1 SGHTA and CDR2 FQGTGA come from the germline V gene. This CDR3 is built from 16 residues. Trimming at V came to 5 bases and at J to 2 bases, leaving 10 bases not matched to a gene. For the CDR3, the DNA is TGTGCCAGCAGCCTGAACCGGACAGGAGCCACAGATACGCAGTATTTT. Encoded protein: CASSLNRTGATDTQYF.

V gene TRBV4-1 combines with J gene TRBJ2-2; the D gene is possibly TRBD2 (5 bases). V was pared by 1 base and J by 7 bases, with 10 bases between. CDR3 length: 14 residues. Germline assignment: CDR1 MGHRA and CDR2 YSYEKL. CDR3 sequence reads: CASSQVGRSGELFF. CDR3 DNA: TGCGCCAGCAGCCAAGTGGGGAGAAGCGGGGAGCTGTTTTTT.

As to this clone: One end of the junction does not line up with germline, which may come from a read error. This chain connects TRBV7-7 to TRBJ2-5; D may be TRBD2 (6 bases). Per the germline V gene, CDR1 is SSHAT and CDR2 is FNYEAQ (reference sequence). The CDR3 totals 16 residues. For the CDR3, the DNA is TGTGCTAGCAGCCCCGCGCTGGCCGGGGGTCGAGAGACCCAGTACTTC. Translated: CASSPALAGGRETQYF.

This clone has only one observation. V is TRBV30 and J is TRBJ1-1; perhaps TRBD1 as D (5 bases). CDR3 length: 13 amino acids. V was pared by 3 bases and J by 3 bases, with 11 bases between. Germline V gene lookup returns CDR1 GTSNPN and CDR2 SVGIG (reference sequence). The CDR3 DNA sequence: TGTGCCTGGAGCCCCGGGGGGTACACTGAAGCTTTCTTT. This encodes CAWSPGGYTEAFF.